This T cell receptor (beta chain) is drawn from a study of chronic HIV infection and antiretroviral therapy (dated by TCRdb to about 2015). This clonotype was picked up a small number of times. There is no known antigen for this receptor. Base qualities are not at hand, and no much larger clone is one base apart. The method behind the library was 5' RACE. Instrument used: Illumina MiSeq. TCRdb's own reprocessing of the public reads used fastp at Q25 and MiXCR and kept productive beta chains. When rows share a CDR3 protein, they turn into one entry using the most common DNA and genes. Counted in this sample were some 43,000 distinct CDR3 sequences; 19% of them appeared once. Under 3.5% of the sample lies in the top ten. The origin of this receptor is an adult who had HIV and had not received antiretroviral therapy, or was an uninfected healthy control (not recorded which). The sequencing sample was made of peripheral blood.

Read as DNA, the sequence is TGCAGCGTTGAAGTAAGACCTTTGAGTCTAGGAACCGGGGAGCTGTTTTTT. This sequence encodes CSVEVRPLSLGTGELFF. The chain uses TRBV29-1 and TRBJ2-2; the D gene assignment is ambiguous. At the junction V is shortened by 1 base and J by 5 bases, with 20 bases in between. CDR1 and CDR2 are read off the germline V gene as SQVTM and ANQGSEA. From cysteine to phenylalanine, the CDR3 is 17 amino acids long. Kept here is only the CDR3 DNA, which spans 51 bases and is read in frame from base 1.